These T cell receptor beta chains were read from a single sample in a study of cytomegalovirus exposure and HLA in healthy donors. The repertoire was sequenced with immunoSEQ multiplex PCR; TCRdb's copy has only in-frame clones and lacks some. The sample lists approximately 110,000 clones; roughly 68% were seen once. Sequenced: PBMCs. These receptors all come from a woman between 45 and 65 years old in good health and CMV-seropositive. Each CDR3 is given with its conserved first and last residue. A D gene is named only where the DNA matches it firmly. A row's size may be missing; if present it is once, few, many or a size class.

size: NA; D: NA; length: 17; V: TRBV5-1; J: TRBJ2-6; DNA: TGCGCCAGCAGCTTTCAAGGACGGGACTCTGGGGCCAACGTCCTGACTTTC; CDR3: CASSFQGRDSGANVLTF
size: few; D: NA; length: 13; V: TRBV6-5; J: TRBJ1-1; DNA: TGTGCCAGCAGTTTTGAGGTGAACACTGAAGCTTTCTTT; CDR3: CASSFEVNTEAFF
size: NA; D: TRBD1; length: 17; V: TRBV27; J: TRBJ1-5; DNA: TGTGCCAGCAGTTTAGACGTGCGGCAGGGGGCTAATCAGCCCCAGCATTTT; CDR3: CASSLDVRQGANQPQHF
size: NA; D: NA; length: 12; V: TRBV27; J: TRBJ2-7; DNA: TGTGCCAGCAGAACCTTCAGCGGAGGACAGTACTTC; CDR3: CASRTFSGGQYF
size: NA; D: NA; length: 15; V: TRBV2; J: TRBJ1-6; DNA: TGTGCCAGCAGCGAAACCGGGACATTTTATTCATCCCTCCACTTT; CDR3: CASSETGTFYSSLHF
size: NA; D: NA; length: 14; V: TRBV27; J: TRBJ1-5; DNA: TGTGCCAGCAGTAGACAAAATAGCAATCAGCCCCAGCATTTT; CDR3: CASSRQNSNQPQHF
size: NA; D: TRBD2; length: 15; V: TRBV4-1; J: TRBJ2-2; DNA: TGCGCCAGCAGCCAATATGGGACTAGGACCGGGGAGCTGTTTTTT; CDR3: CASSQYGTRTGELFF
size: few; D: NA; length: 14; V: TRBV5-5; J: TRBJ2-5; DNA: TGTGCCAGCAGCTTGAGGAGGGGTCAAGAGACCCAGTACTTC; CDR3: CASSLRRGQETQYF
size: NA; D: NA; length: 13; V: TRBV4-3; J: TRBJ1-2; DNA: TGCGCCAGCAGCCCTATCGGGAGCTATGGCTACACCTTC; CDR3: CASSPIGSYGYTF
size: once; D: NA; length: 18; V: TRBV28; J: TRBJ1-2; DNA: TGTGCCAGCAGTTTGAATTTTTTAGTTAGGGACAAGGACTATGGCTACACCTTC; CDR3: CASSLNFLVRDKDYGYTF
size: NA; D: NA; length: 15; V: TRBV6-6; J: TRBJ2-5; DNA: TGTGCCAGCAGTTCGGACAGAAGAGCCCAAGAGACCCAGTACTTC; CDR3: CASSSDRRAQETQYF
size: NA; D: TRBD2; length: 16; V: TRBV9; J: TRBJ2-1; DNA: TGTGCCAGCAGCGTTATAGCGGGGAAATCCTACAATGAGCAGTTCTTC; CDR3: CASSVIAGKSYNEQFF
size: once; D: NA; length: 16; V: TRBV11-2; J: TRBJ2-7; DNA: TGTGCCAGCAGCTTATCTGTCGGGCAGGGAGGCGACGAGCAGTACTTC; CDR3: CASSLSVGQGGDEQYF
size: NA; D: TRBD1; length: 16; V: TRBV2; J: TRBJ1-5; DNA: TGTGCCAGCAGTGAAGGGGCCAGGGGGTTCTTGGAGCCCCAGCATTTT; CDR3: CASSEGARGFLEPQHF
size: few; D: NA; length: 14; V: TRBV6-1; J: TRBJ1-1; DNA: TGTGCCAGCACCTCGACAGATATGAACACTGAAGCTTTCTTT; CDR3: CASTSTDMNTEAFF
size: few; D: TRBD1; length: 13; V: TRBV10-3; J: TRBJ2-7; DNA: TGTGCCACCCGACAGGGGGCTTTTGAGGAGCAGTACTTC; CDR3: CATRQGAFEEQYF
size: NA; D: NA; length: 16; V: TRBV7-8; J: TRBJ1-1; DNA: TGTGCCAGCAGCTTAGGAGCCCTGGGGGGGTCCACTGAAGCTTTCTTT; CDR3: CASSLGALGGSTEAFF
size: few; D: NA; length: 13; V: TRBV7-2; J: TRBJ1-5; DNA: TGTGCCAGCAGCCCCGGGGACAATCAGCCCCAGCATTTT; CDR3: CASSPGDNQPQHF
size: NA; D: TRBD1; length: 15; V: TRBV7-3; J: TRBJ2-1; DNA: TGTGCCAGCAGCTTAACGGGACAGATATACAATGAGCAGTTCTTC; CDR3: CASSLTGQIYNEQFF
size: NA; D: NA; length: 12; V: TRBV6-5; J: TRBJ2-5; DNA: TGTGCCAGCCGTCACAGCCAAGAGACCCAGTACTTC; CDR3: CASRHSQETQYF